This T cell receptor (beta chain) is from a study of OX40 agonist ivuxolimab in advanced cancers. Study overall: Of mixed ages from about 23 to 79 and averaging around 60 years, the group was about 80% male. There were three patients with partial responses, one having hepatocellular carcinoma and two cutaneous melanoma. Study-wide findings and caveats: Within 6 weeks, CD4+ and CD8+ blood T cells expanded clonally at 0.1 to 3.0 mg/kg.

Germline loops: CDR1 SQVTM, CDR2 ANQGSEA. The CDR3 extends over 16 amino acids. Trimming left V 6 bases short and J 8 bases short, with 28 bases between. Details on this clone: The antigen remains unidentified.

Here immunoSEQ multiplex PCR was the method, and the copy in TCRdb shows in-frame clones only, minus some. Of roughly 69,000 clones detected, about nine tenths appear once; the ten largest clones hold about 4%. This receptor was obtained from an adult with an advanced solid tumor such as melanoma, head and neck, liver or kidney cancer. This chain joins TRBV29-1 and TRBJ1-2; unclear D gene. The source material was CD4+ or CD8+ T cells sorted from blood, sampled in a trial of the OX40 agonist ivuxolimab. Here the CDR3 reads CSVPRRPPLPGGGYTF. The CDR3, as DNA: TGCAGCGTCCCCCGTCGGCCACCTCTTCCGGGAGGCGGCTACACCTTC.